The source of this TCR beta chain is a study of blood T cell repertoires in COVID-19. Study-level information: In each case, the material was cDNA or gDNA derived from T cells, B-cell-depleted T cells, or PBMCs.

It was during active infection that Seattle patients were enrolled and then longitudinally followed. CDR1 is SGHTA and CDR2 is FQGNSA in the germline V gene. V dropped 1 base and J dropped 1 base, with 12 bases sitting between them. There are 16 residues in the CDR3. This clone was detected only once. Original processing notes: Amplified reference gene primers provided the basis for estimating nucleated cell counts. Profiling relied on immunoSEQ multiplex PCR, and the TCRdb table lists in-frame clones only, not all of them. V and J calls and clone size are those listed in that table; D and trimming were worked out from the DNA. The repertoire holds about 480,000 clones, with about 91% as singletons.

This TCR came from a woman aged 50 to 60 with COVID-19, enrolled during active disease. The sequenced sample was peripheral blood. This chain joins TRBV7-2 and TRBJ2-3; D remains ambiguous. The CDR3 is CASSLVAGIGTDTQYF. The CDR3 DNA sequence: TGTGCCAGCAGCTTAGTGGCAGGAATCGGCACAGATACGCAGTATTTT.